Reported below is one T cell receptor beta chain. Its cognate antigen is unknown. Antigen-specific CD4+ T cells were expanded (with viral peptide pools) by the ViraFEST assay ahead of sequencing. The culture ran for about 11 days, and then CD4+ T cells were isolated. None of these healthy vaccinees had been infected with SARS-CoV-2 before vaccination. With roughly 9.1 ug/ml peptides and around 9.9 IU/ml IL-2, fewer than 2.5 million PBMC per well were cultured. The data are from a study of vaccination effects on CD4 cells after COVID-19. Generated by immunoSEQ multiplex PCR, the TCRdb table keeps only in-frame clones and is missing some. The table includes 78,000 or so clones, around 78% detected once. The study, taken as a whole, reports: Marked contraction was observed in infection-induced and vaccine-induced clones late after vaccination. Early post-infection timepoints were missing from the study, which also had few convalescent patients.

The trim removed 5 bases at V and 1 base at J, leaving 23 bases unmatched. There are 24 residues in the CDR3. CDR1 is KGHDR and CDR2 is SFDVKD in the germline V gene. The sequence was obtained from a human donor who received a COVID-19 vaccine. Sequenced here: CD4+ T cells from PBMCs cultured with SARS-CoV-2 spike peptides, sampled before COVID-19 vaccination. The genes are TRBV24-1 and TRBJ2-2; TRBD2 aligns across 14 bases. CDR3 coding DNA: TGTGCCACCAGTGGCCTAGGACACACCGGGACTAGCGGGGGTCCTCTATTGAACACCGGGGAGCTGTTTTTT. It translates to CATSGLGHTGTSGGPLLNTGELFF.